This T cell receptor beta chain was found in a study of T cell responses to AZD1222 COVID-19 vaccine. Generated by immunoSEQ multiplex PCR, the TCRdb table keeps only in-frame clones and is missing some. The sample shows around 180,000 clones, 90% of them seen only once. This CDR3 is built from 14 residues. Germline V gene data show CDR1 as PRHDT and CDR2 as FYEKMQ (reference sequence). Trimming removed 4 bases from V and 3 bases from J, with 10 bases in between. This TCR was recovered from an adult in good health. The J gene is TRBJ1-5, the V gene TRBV13; D call uncertain. The sample here was peripheral blood, taken on day 0 of AZD1222 vaccination. CDR3 DNA: TGTGCCAGCAGCTCCCGAGAGAACAATCAGCCCCAGCATTTT. Translating it yields CASSSRENNQPQHF.